This entry lists 32 T cell receptor beta chains sequenced from one sample in a study of blood T cell repertoires in COVID-19. TCRdb's table, derived via immunoSEQ multiplex PCR, lists solely in-frame clones and lacks some. The sample records 20,000 to 25,000 clones, around 90% being singletons. Material for sequencing was peripheral blood. The receptors shown here come from a human donor in a cohort sampled during active COVID-19.

This clone was recorded only once. The V and J genes are TRBV4-3 and TRBJ2-1; the match to TRBD1 covers 9 bases. Germline V CDR1 and CDR2: LGHNA, YSLEER. J lost 3 bases, V lost 1 base, and 4 bases had no gene match. CDR3 length: 16 residues. The CDR3 DNA follows: TGCGCCAGCAGCCAAGTACAGGGACAGGGCTACAATGAGCAGTTCTTC. It translates to CASSQVQGQGYNEQFF.

V and J are TRBV7-2 and TRBJ1-2; a weak D match, TRBD1 (6 bases). Germline values: CDR1 SGHTA, CDR2 FQGNSA. This CDR3 comprises 15 residues. Between the trimmed V and J ends, which lost 1 base and 6 bases, there was a span of 15 bases. The CDR3 nucleotides are TGTGCCAGCAGCTTAGGGGGCAGGGGAATCAATGGCTACACCTTC. It specifies CASSLGGRGINGYTF.

J is TRBJ2-3 and V is TRBV6-5; D might be TRBD1 (6 bases). Germline V gene data show CDR1 as MNHEY and CDR2 as SVGAGI. The CDR3 sequence is 13 residues long. V was shortened by 4 bases and J by 2 bases, with 7 bases between the two germline ends. In DNA, the CDR3 is TGTGCCAGCAGTTGGGACAACACAGATACGCAGTATTTT. It translates to CASSWDNTDTQYF.

The chain couples TRBV5-1 to TRBJ2-7; 8 bases line up with TRBD1. This CDR3 has 16 amino acids. Trimming took 3 bases from V and 5 from J; bases not matched to a gene: 13. CDR1 SGHRS and CDR2 YFSETQ come from the germline V gene. The CDR3 DNA reads TGCGCCAGCAGCTCGGGTTGGACAGGGAGATCGGACGAGCAGTACTTC. Protein: CASSSGWTGRSDEQYF.

This rearrangement joins TRBV4-1 to TRBJ2-5, with D tentatively TRBD1 (6 bases). CDR3 length: 13 amino acids. Trimming took 1 base from V and 5 from J, leaving 8 bases between them. Germline V gene data show CDR1 as MGHRA and CDR2 as YSYEKL. The CDR3 protein is CASSQAGEETQYF. The CDR3 DNA sequence: TGCGCCAGCAGCCAAGCAGGGGAGGAGACCCAGTACTTC.

A remark on this clone: This may stem from a read error, because a much larger clone lies one nucleotide away. Other nucleotide sequences in the sample specify the same CDR3. The genes are TRBV5-6 and TRBJ2-4; TRBD2 agrees at 11 bases. This CDR3 spans 15 amino acids. Unmatched junction bases numbered 1, after V lost 2 bases and J lost 3 bases. The germline gives CDR1 SGHDT, CDR2 YYEEEE. The CDR3 coding sequence is TGTGCCAGCAGCTTACTAGCGGGGGACAAAAACATTCAGTACTTC. It is translated as CASSLLAGDKNIQYF.

This chain links TRBV5-1 with TRBJ1-1, with TRBD1 as a possible D gene (6 bases). The CDR3 loop spans 15 amino acids. Trimming removed 6 bases from V and 2 bases from J, with 17 bases in between. CDR1 and CDR2 (germline): SGHRS, YFSETQ. The CDR3 here is CASTMTGRGNTEAFF. CDR3 in DNA: TGCGCCAGCACCATGACAGGCCGAGGAAACACTGAAGCTTTCTTT.

This clone has more than one count but fewer than ten. V is TRBV5-1 and J is TRBJ1-1, with unresolved D. Germline loops: CDR1 SGHRS, CDR2 YFSETQ. The CDR3 spans 13 residues. Deletions cut 0 bases from V and 6 bases from J, with 9 bases between. DNA of the CDR3: TGCGCCAGCAGCTTGGACAGTATCGCTGAAGCTTTCTTT. It codes for CASSLDSIAEAFF.

The chain has TRBV13 and TRBJ2-2; 9 bases fit TRBD2. CDR3 length: 17 residues. The V gene end was trimmed by 2 bases and the J gene end by 4 bases; junction bases not matched to a gene: 8. CDR1 is PRHDT and CDR2 is FYEKMQ in the germline V gene (reference sequence). CDR3 in amino acids: CASSLSRRGGLTGELFF. For the CDR3, the DNA is TGTGCCAGCAGCTTATCCAGGCGGGGGGGCCTCACCGGGGAGCTGTTTTTT. Based on the CDR3 plus reference TRBV13 and TRBJ2-2, the full variable domain is AAGVIQSPRHLIKEKRETATLKCYPIPRHDTVYWYQQGPGQDPQFLISFYEKMQSDKGSIPDRFSAQQFSDYHSELNMSSLELGDSALYFCASSLSRRGGLTGELFFGEGSRLTVL.

This chain joins TRBV10-3 and TRBJ2-7; 8 nucleotides align to TRBD1. Trimming removed 10 bases from V and 5 bases from J; junction bases left unmatched: 7. This CDR3 has 12 amino acids. CDR1 and CDR2 from the germline V gene are ENHRY and SYGVKD. CDR3 DNA: TGTGCCACCCGGACAGGGTTGGACGAGCAGTACTTC. It encodes CATRTGLDEQYF.

The chain uses TRBV11-1 and TRBJ2-3; the match to TRBD1 covers 7 bases. The J segment lost 3 bases and the V segment lost 7 bases, leaving 13 bases of the junction unmatched. Germline lookup yields CDR1 SGHAT and CDR2 FQDESV (reference sequence). The length of the CDR3 is 16 residues. The CDR3 nucleotides are TGTGCCAGCACCGCACTAAACAGGGGTGGAACAGATACGCAGTATTTT. Translation gives CASTALNRGGTDTQYF. Based on the CDR3 plus reference TRBV11-1 and TRBJ2-3, the full variable domain is EAEVAQSPRYKITEKSQAVAFWCDPISGHATLYWYRQILGQGPELLVQFQDESVVDDSQLPKDRFSAERLKGVDSTLKIQPAELGDSAMYLCASTALNRGGTDTQYFGPGTRLTVL.

This rearrangement joins TRBV11-2 to TRBJ2-5; D is uncertain. The germline CDR1 and CDR2 sequences are SGHAT and FQNNGV. The V gene lost 5 bases and the J gene lost 5 bases, with 15 bases spanning the gap. The CDR3 spans 14 residues. This chain's CDR3 is CASSHSPRRETQYF. In DNA form, the CDR3 reads TGTGCCAGCAGCCATAGTCCCCGGCGGGAGACCCAGTACTTC.

This clone was observed once. The V call is TRBV5-1, the J call TRBJ1-1, with D possibly being TRBD1 (6 bases). The germline gives CDR1 SGHRS, CDR2 YFSETQ. The CDR3 is 15 residues long. Trimming removed 0 bases from V and 1 base from J, with 10 bases in between. The CDR3 spells CASSLDWTANTEAFF. CDR3 DNA sequence: TGCGCCAGCAGCTTGGATTGGACAGCGAACACTGAAGCTTTCTTT.

The chain is built from TRBV5-4 and TRBJ2-3, with 7 bases fitting TRBD1. The CDR3 is 13 residues long. V dropped 1 base and J dropped 4; count of bases not matched to a gene: 0. CDR1 and CDR2 from the germline V gene are SGHNT and YYREEE (reference sequence). CDR3 protein: CASSLTGADTQYF. CDR3 nucleotide sequence: TGTGCCAGCAGCTTGACAGGGGCAGATACGCAGTATTTT.

By its share, this clone is medium-sized. The chain couples TRBV2 to TRBJ1-2; 9 bases agree with TRBD1. The CDR3 is 12 residues long. J gave up 6 bases and V 6 bases, and 2 bases lay outside the gene matches. The germline gives CDR1 SNHLY, CDR2 FYNNEI. The CDR3 sequence is CASRGQGDGYTF. The CDR3 DNA sequence: TGTGCCAGCAGGGGACAGGGAGATGGCTACACCTTC.

The chain joins TRBV3-1 (or the pseudogene TRBV3-2) to TRBJ1-2, with TRBD1 matching over 10 bases. The CDR3 loop spans 15 amino acids. V trimming: 1 base; J trimming: 3 bases; junction bases outside the gene matches: 2. Germline lookup yields CDR1 LGHDT and CDR2 YNNKEL (reference sequence). In DNA form, the CDR3 reads TGTGCCAGCAGCCAAGCCGGGACAGGGGACTATGGCTACACCTTC. Its protein is CASSQAGTGDYGYTF.

The chain recombines TRBV11-2 with TRBJ2-5, with 8 bases aligning to TRBD2. The V gene end was trimmed by 3 bases and the J gene end by 6 bases; junction bases not matched to a gene: 21. The CDR3 runs 19 residues. Germline V gene data show CDR1 as SGHAT and CDR2 as FQNNGV. CDR3 loop: CASSFPLASGGAGDKTQYF. The CDR3, as DNA: TGTGCCAGCAGCTTCCCCCTGGCCTCGGGGGGGGCCGGGGATAAGACCCAGTACTTC.

This chain links TRBV19 with TRBJ2-7, with TRBD1 matching over 8 bases. Trimming cost V 5 bases and J 5 bases; bases outside gene matches: 5. The germline gives CDR1 LNHDA, CDR2 SQIVND (reference sequence). The CDR3 is 13 amino acids. This chain's CDR3 is CASSSDRGNEQYF. The DNA for the CDR3 is TGTGCCAGTAGTTCAGACAGGGGTAACGAGCAGTACTTC.

The chain has TRBV2 and TRBJ1-5; TRBD1 matches 8 bases. Looked up from germline, CDR1 is SNHLY and CDR2 is FYNNEI. The trim removed 3 bases at V and 3 bases at J, leaving 4 bases unmatched. The CDR3 extends over 15 amino acids. CDR3 sequence (DNA): TGTGCCAGCAGTGATCTGGGACAGGTCAATCAGCCCCAGCATTTT. Protein product: CASSDLGQVNQPQHF.

The chain links TRBV10-3 to TRBJ2-7; weak D call: TRBD1 (5 bases). This CDR3 has 14 amino acids. From germline, CDR1 is ENHRY and CDR2 SYGVKD. V lost 0 bases, J lost 2 bases, and 8 bases lay in between. CDR3 residues: CAISESWTPYEQYF. DNA of the CDR3: TGTGCCATCAGTGAGTCCTGGACACCCTACGAGCAGTACTTC.

This rearrangement joins TRBV4-1 to TRBJ2-7; the D gene is possibly TRBD1 (6 bases). Germline CDR1 MGHRA, CDR2 YSYEKL. The CDR3 contains 15 residues. The V gene lost 2 bases and the J gene lost 3 bases, with 14 bases spanning the gap. The CDR3 DNA sequence: TGCGCCAGCAGCCAAAGCAGGGGCTATATCTACGAGCAGTACTTC. Translating gives CASSQSRGYIYEQYF.

The rearrangement links TRBV6-5 to TRBJ2-4; 7 positions agree with TRBD1. The CDR3 has 15 residues. Germline V CDR1 and CDR2: MNHEY, SVGAGI. The ends lost 4 bases at V and 1 base at J; junction bases unmatched: 4. Here the CDR3 reads CASSLGGRAKNIQYF. DNA for the CDR3: TGTGCCAGCAGTTTAGGGGGCAGGGCCAAAAACATTCAGTACTTC.

This clone was observed once. V is TRBV5-6 and J is TRBJ1-5; possibly TRBD1 for D (5 bases). There are 15 residues in the CDR3. CDR1 SGHDT and CDR2 YYEEEE come from the germline V gene. Between the trimmed V and J ends, which lost 4 bases and 6 bases, there was a span of 17 bases. The CDR3 reads CASSPRGGAGQPQHF. DNA of the CDR3: TGTGCCAGCAGCCCGAGGGGAGGGGCGGGTCAGCCCCAGCATTTT.

This clone was detected once. V usage is TRBV5-1 and J usage is TRBJ1-2; TRBD1 aligns across 9 bases. The CDR3 has 17 amino acids. Trimming removed 4 bases from V and 7 bases from J; junction bases left unmatched: 17. Germline-derived CDR1 and CDR2 are SGHRS and YFSETQ. DNA of the CDR3: TGCGCCAGCAGCCTCCCCACTAAAGGGACAGGGCCTACTGGCTACACCTTC. This encodes CASSLPTKGTGPTGYTF. Using reference TRBV5-1 and TRBJ1-2 for the parts outside the CDR3, the full variable domain is KAGVTQTPRYLIKTRGQQVTLSCSPISGHRSVSWYQQTPGQGLQFLFEYFSETQRNKGNFPGRFSGRQFSNSRSEMNVSTLELGDSALYLCASSLPTKGTGPTGYTFGSGTRLTVV.

The rearrangement joins TRBV7-9 to TRBJ2-5; 8 bases map to TRBD1. V lost 1 base and J lost 2; bases outside the gene matches: 3. The CDR3 has 15 amino acids. Germline loops: CDR1 SEHNR, CDR2 FQNEAQ (reference sequence). CDR3 amino acids: CASSLDRTGQETQYF. The CDR3 DNA is TGTGCCAGCAGCTTAGATCGGACAGGGCAAGAGACCCAGTACTTC.

The chain recombines TRBV2 with TRBJ1-5; 8 bases map to TRBD1. The CDR3 extends over 14 amino acids. With 4 bases clipped from V and 4 bases from J, the junction kept 3 bases outside the gene matches. The V gene's germline CDR1 is SNHLY and CDR2 FYNNEI. The CDR3 coding sequence is TGTGCCAGCAGTGGGGACAGGCGGAATCAGCCCCAGCATTTT. This translates into CASSGDRRNQPQHF.

This chain uses TRBV7-9 with TRBJ1-5; D is unclear. Germline CDR1 is SEHNR and CDR2 is FQNEAQ (reference sequence). The CDR3 consists of 12 residues. V was cut by 1 base and J by 6 bases, with 4 bases left in between. The CDR3 here is CASSLVGQPQHF. As DNA, the CDR3 is TGTGCCAGCAGCTTAGTCGGTCAGCCCCAGCATTTT.

V is TRBV19 and J is TRBJ1-2; 10 nucleotides align to TRBD1. Trimming at V came to 7 bases and at J to 5 bases, leaving 7 bases not matched to a gene. The CDR3 extends over 14 amino acids. Germline CDR1 and CDR2: LNHDA and SQIVND (reference sequence). CDR3 protein: CASIQGQGIYGYTF. Written as DNA, the CDR3 is TGTGCCAGTATCCAGGGACAGGGGATTTATGGCTACACCTTC.

The chain combines TRBV5-4 with TRBJ2-3; 14 nucleotides align to TRBD2. The germline V gene encodes CDR1 SGHNT and CDR2 YYREEE (reference sequence). V shed 3 bases and J 6 bases; nucleotides not matched to a gene: 15. The CDR3 spans 19 residues. Written as DNA, the CDR3 is TGTGCCAGCAGCTCACGACGGACTAGCGGGGGGTCTCCCACGGATACGCAGTATTTT. It yields the protein CASSSRRTSGGSPTDTQYF.

The V call is TRBV15, the J call TRBJ2-7; no clear D gene. Germline assignment: CDR1 LNHNV and CDR2 YYDKDF (reference sequence). The V and J ends lost 0 bases and 2 bases respectively, with 11 bases between them. This CDR3 contains 15 residues. CDR3 loop: CATSRENSPPYEQYF. The CDR3 DNA reads as TGTGCCACCAGCAGAGAGAACAGTCCTCCCTACGAGCAGTACTTC.

The rearrangement uses TRBV7-9 and TRBJ1-1; D perhaps matches TRBD1 (5 bases). CDR1 is SEHNR, CDR2 FQNEAQ, per germline (reference sequence). This CDR3 spans 14 amino acids. Between the trimmed V and J ends, which lost 5 bases and 1 base, there was a span of 11 bases. DNA for the CDR3: TGTGCCAGCAGCCCCCCCGGACAGAACACTGAAGCTTTCTTT. Translated: CASSPPGQNTEAFF.

About this clone itself: Distinct nucleotide sequences in the sample also encode this CDR3. This chain joins TRBV6-1 and TRBJ1-6; 10 nucleotides match TRBD1. With V trimmed by 2 bases and J by 9 bases, 4 bases remained unmatched. CDR3 length: 15 residues. Germline values: CDR1 MNHNS, CDR2 SASEGT. CDR3 sequence (DNA): TGTGCCAGCAGTGAAAGGGGGACAGGGGCTTCACCCCTCCACTTT. Its translation is CASSERGTGASPLHF.